The 31 T cell receptor beta chains reported below all come from one sample, sequenced in a study of T-cell reconstitution after alpha-beta-depleted transplantation in children. Unique molecular identifiers featured in how the TCRbeta library was prepared. MiXCR, applied by TCRdb to the PCR reads, yields one record per CDR3 protein. The sample shows about 230,000 distinct CDR3 sequences, approximately 11% of them seen only once. The specimen comprised PBMCs, sampled before TCRalphabeta/CD19-depleted stem cell transplant. All receptors derive from a child younger than two with acute myeloid leukemia, due to receive a stem cell transplant.

The sample holds many counts of this clonotype. The chain combines TRBV7-2 with TRBJ2-5, with 14 nucleotides matching TRBD2. Germline values: CDR1 SGHTA, CDR2 FQGNSA. The CDR3 is made up of 16 amino acids. After removal of 4 bases from V and 4 bases from J, the junction contained 5 bases not matched to a gene. The CDR3 sequence is CASSSGTSGRIETQYF. The CDR3 bases are TGTGCCAGCAGCTCGGGGACTAGCGGGAGAATAGAGACCCAGTACTTC.

V and J are TRBV3-1 and TRBJ2-7; unclear D gene. The CDR3 has 12 amino acids. With 3 bases removed from V and 3 bases from J, the gap between germline ends came to 6 bases. Germline lookup yields CDR1 LGHDT and CDR2 YNNKEL (reference sequence). The CDR3 DNA reads as TGTGCCAGCAGCCAGACCGTCTACGAGCAGTACTTC. Its translation: CASSQTVYEQYF.

This clonotype was seen ten or more times. CDR3 coding DNA: TGTGCCAGCACGTCAGGGACTAAGAACACTGAAGCTTTCTTT. This translates into CASTSGTKNTEAFF. This sequence joins TRBV28 and TRBJ1-1; possible D gene TRBD1, 5 bases. The CDR3 runs to 14 residues. Germline values: CDR1 MDHEN, CDR2 SYDVKM. Trimming removed 7 bases at V and 1 base at J, with 13 bases between.

This clonotype was recorded many times. V and J are TRBV20-1 and TRBJ2-3; 8 bases agree with TRBD1. J was trimmed by 3 bases and V by 3 bases; bases with no gene match: 5. The V gene's germline CDR1 is DFQATT and CDR2 SNEGSKA (reference sequence). The CDR3 loop spans 14 amino acids. In nucleotides, the CDR3 is TGCAGTGCTAGTCGCAGGGGGCAAACAGATACGCAGTATTTT. Translating gives CSASRRGQTDTQYF.

The chain couples TRBV4-1 to TRBJ2-7; TRBD2 matches 13 bases. Trimming took 4 bases from V and 3 from J; bases not matched to a gene: 9. Germline-derived CDR1 and CDR2 are MGHRA and YSYEKL. The CDR3 extends over 17 amino acids. In DNA, the CDR3 is TGCGCCAGCAGCCGGACTAGCGGGGGTGTGAGGTTCTACGAGCAGTACTTC. Its translation is CASSRTSGGVRFYEQYF.

As to this clonotype: This may arise from a read error, as a much more abundant clone is one base away. This sequence joins TRBV7-6 and TRBJ2-2, with D perhaps matching TRBD2 (6 bases). Germline V CDR1 and CDR2: SGHVS, FNYEAQ. The CDR3 runs to 14 residues. The CDR3 sequence is CASNLVAATGELFF. CDR3 sequence (DNA): TGTGCCAGCAACTTAGTAGCGGCCACCGGGGAGCTGTTTTTT.

This clonotype showed up many times. The V and J genes are TRBV27 and TRBJ1-1; 7 nucleotides agree with TRBD1. The germline gives CDR1 MNHEY, CDR2 SMNVEV (reference sequence). The CDR3 runs to 13 residues. Trimming took 6 bases from V and 0 from J; bases not matched to a gene: 1. CDR3 sequence (DNA): TGTGCCAGCAGGACAGGGTTGAACACTGAAGCTTTCTTT. The encoded protein is CASRTGLNTEAFF.

This clonotype was counted many times. The chain combines TRBV6-2 or TRBV6-3 with TRBJ2-3, with 13 bases identical to TRBD2. Germline CDR1 is MNHEY and CDR2 is SVGEGT. J lost 2 bases, V lost 2 bases, and 10 bases had no gene match. The CDR3 sequence is 19 residues long. CDR3 residues: CASSYRGLAGDHLTDTQYF. CDR3 coding DNA: TGTGCCAGCAGTTACCGCGGACTAGCGGGAGACCACCTCACAGATACGCAGTATTTT.

Worth noting for this clonotype: A much larger clone differs from this one at a single base, so this may be a read error. The genes are TRBV20-1 and TRBJ2-7; 14 bases line up with TRBD2. The CDR3 is 14 amino acids. CDR1 is DFQATT, CDR2 SNEGSKA, per germline (reference sequence). The chain's CDR3 is CSANLGTSGSEQCF. The CDR3, as DNA: TGCAGTGCCAACCTCGGGACTAGCGGGAGCGAGCAGTGCTTC.

This clonotype was recorded many times. In DNA, the CDR3 is TGTGCCAGCAGCTTGGACTATAACAATGAGCAGTTCTTC. Residues: CASSLDYNNEQFF. The V and J genes are TRBV7-8 and TRBJ2-1, with D tentatively TRBD2 (6 bases). V gave up 3 bases and J gave up 5 bases, with 8 bases separating them. CDR1 and CDR2 from the germline V gene are SGHVS and FQNEAQ. The CDR3 loop spans 13 amino acids.

This clonotype has ten or more counts. The junction and the germline gene differ at one end; a read error may be behind it. The V and J genes are TRBV20-1 and TRBJ2-7; 12 bases match TRBD2. The length of the CDR3 is 15 residues. Germline-derived CDR1 and CDR2 are DFQATT and SNEGSKA (reference sequence). CDR3 sequence: CSAITGQPSGRGRDF. The DNA for the CDR3 is TGCAGTGCTATCACGGGACAGCCTAGCGGGAGGGGTAGGGACTTC.

This sequence joins TRBV11-2 and TRBJ2-7, with D hard to call. The CDR3 has 12 amino acids. CDR1 SGHAT and CDR2 FQNNGV come from the germline V gene. Trimming cost V 0 bases and J 7 bases, with 7 bases left between them. The CDR3 coding sequence is TGTGCCAGCAGCTTAGAGGTTGGAGAGCAGTACTTC. Its protein is CASSLEVGEQYF.

Written as DNA, the CDR3 is TGTGCCAGCAGTTCCCCTAGGAGAGCGGGAGGACAAGAGACCCAGTACTTC. It specifies CASSSPRRAGGQETQYF. This chain joins TRBV6-5 and TRBJ2-5; 9 bases are shared with TRBD2. This CDR3 region has 17 residues. CDR1 is MNHEY and CDR2 is SVGAGI in the germline V gene. Trimming removed 4 bases from V and 2 bases from J; junction bases left unmatched: 11.

The chain joins TRBV19 to TRBJ1-2; D unresolved. From germline, CDR1 is LNHDA and CDR2 SQIVND (reference sequence). Trimming took 7 bases from V and 1 from J, leaving 13 bases between them. This CDR3 contains 14 residues. CDR3 DNA: TGTGCCAGTAATCGGTACGAAGGTAACTATGGCTACACCTTC. Amino acid sequence: CASNRYEGNYGYTF.

This clonotype has more than one count but fewer than ten. The genes are TRBV6-1 and TRBJ2-1; a weak D match, TRBD2 (5 bases). This CDR3 spans 17 amino acids. CDR1 and CDR2 (germline): MNHNS, SASEGT. V lost 6 bases and J lost 8, with 26 bases in between. CDR3 region: CASSPRASVSFRDEQFF. The CDR3 bases are TGTGCCAGCAGCCCGAGGGCCTCAGTAAGTTTCCGGGATGAGCAGTTCTTC.

This clonotype was seen repeatedly, ten times or more. The rearrangement uses TRBV28 and TRBJ2-1; 10 bases match TRBD2. The CDR3 has 18 amino acids. CDR1 is MDHEN and CDR2 is SYDVKM in the germline V gene. V shed 3 bases and J 5 bases; nucleotides not matched to a gene: 13. This CDR3 reads CASSFSSGRGRGHNEQFF. CDR3 sequence (DNA): TGTGCCAGCAGTTTTTCTAGCGGGAGAGGAAGAGGGCACAATGAGCAGTTCTTC.

V usage is TRBV20-1 and J usage is TRBJ2-1, with D hard to call. The CDR3 has 10 amino acids. Germline V CDR1 and CDR2: DFQATT, SNEGSKA (reference sequence). V lost 6 bases, J lost 9 bases, and 9 bases lay in between. The CDR3 region is CSALTGEQFF. As DNA, the CDR3 is TGCAGTGCCCTCACGGGTGAGCAGTTCTTC.

This clonotype was seen more than once but under ten times. This chain uses TRBV3-1 with TRBJ2-2, with TRBD2 matching 13 bases. The CDR3 is 19 residues long. The ends lost 0 bases at V and 5 bases at J; junction bases unmatched: 9. Germline-derived CDR1 and CDR2 are LGHDT and YNNKEL (reference sequence). The CDR3 DNA reads as TGTGCCAGCAGCCAAGAACATGGGACTAGCGGGGCGATGACCGGGGAGCTGTTTTTT. Amino acids: CASSQEHGTSGAMTGELFF.

Turning to this clonotype: A much bigger clone sits one base away, suggesting this may be a read error. The chain couples TRBV2 to TRBJ2-7; D is tentatively TRBD1 or TRBD2 (5 bases each). Germline loops: CDR1 SNHLY, CDR2 FYNNEI. The CDR3 sequence is 14 residues long. The DNA of the CDR3 is TGTGCCAGCAAAGGGGACGCCTACTCCTACGAGCAGCACTTC. As protein: CASKGDAYSYEQHF. Together with reference TRBV2 and TRBJ2-7, the CDR3 gives the full variable domain: EPEVTQTPSHQVTQMGQEVILRCVPISNHLYFYWYRQILGQKVEFLVSFYNNEISEKSEIFDDQFSVERPDGSNFTLKIRSTKLEDSAMYFCASKGDAYSYEQHFGPGTRLTVT.

This clonotype has just a few counts. J is TRBJ2-1 and V is TRBV24-1, with 11 nucleotides matching TRBD1. The germline V gene has CDR1 KGHDR and CDR2 SFDVKD. The ends lost 2 bases at V and 10 bases at J; junction bases unmatched: 9. The CDR3 spans 16 residues. The DNA for the CDR3 is TGTGCCACCAGTGATTCGGACAGGGGGCGCTTTGCGGAGCAGTTCTTC. It specifies CATSDSDRGRFAEQFF.

As for this clonotype: At one end the junction does not follow the germline gene, possibly because of a read error. This rearrangement joins TRBV20-1 to TRBJ2-1; TRBD2 might be the D (5 bases). Germline CDR1 and CDR2: DFQATT and SNEGSKA (reference sequence). The CDR3 totals 14 residues. CDR3 amino acids: CSTRSLIRANEQFF. CDR3 bases: TGCAGTACTAGATCCCTTATTCGGGCCAATGAGCAGTTCTTC.

This clonotype was detected once. A much more abundant neighbour one base away suggests this may be a read error. No conserved phenylalanine or tryptophan is present at the end of the CDR3, so a read error is the likely explanation. The chain joins TRBV10-2 to TRBJ2-1; D is perhaps TRBD2 (6 bases). The V end was cut by 10 bases, the J end by 1 base, with 14 bases between. Germline CDR1 WSHSY, CDR2 SAAADI. The CDR3 consists of 14 residues. The CDR3 coding sequence is TGCGCCACCCGACAGACTAGTTCCTACAATGAGCAGTTCGTC. It specifies CATRQTSSYNEQFV.

This clonotype was seen ten or more times. The genes are TRBV15 and TRBJ2-4, with 7 nucleotides matching TRBD1. CDR3 length: 18 residues. Germline CDR1 LNHNV, CDR2 YYDKDF (reference sequence). The ends lost 7 bases at V and 1 base at J; junction bases unmatched: 16. The CDR3 nucleotides are TGTGCCACCACCAAAGAGCCAGGGGGAGCAAAGGCCAAAAACATTCAGTACTTC. This encodes CATTKEPGGAKAKNIQYF. Combining the CDR3 with reference TRBV15 and TRBJ2-4 gives the whole variable domain DAMVIQNPRYQVTQFGKPVTLSCSQTLNHNVMYWYQQKSSQAPKLLFHYYDKDFNNEADTPDNFQSRRPNTSFCFLDIRSPGLGDTAMYLCATTKEPGGAKAKNIQYFGAGTRLSVL.

This chain uses TRBV5-1 with TRBJ2-1; TRBD2 aligns across 8 bases. V shed 7 bases and J 6 bases; nucleotides not matched to a gene: 12. Per the germline V gene, CDR1 is SGHRS and CDR2 is YFSETQ. CDR3 length: 15 amino acids. The CDR3 protein is CASRPAGDPGNEQFF. The CDR3 DNA reads as TGCGCCAGCCGGCCAGCGGGAGACCCGGGCAATGAGCAGTTCTTC.

This clonotype has at least ten counts. The chain uses TRBV5-1 and TRBJ1-2, with 7 bases lining up with TRBD1. Trimming cost V 0 bases and J 5 bases; bases outside gene matches: 7. Per the germline V gene, CDR1 is SGHRS and CDR2 is YFSETQ. The CDR3 contains 15 residues. The CDR3 region has the DNA TGCGCCAGCAGCTTGGGGACACAGGGGACGTATGGCTACACCTTC. Its protein product is CASSLGTQGTYGYTF.

This clonotype was observed at least ten times. The chain uses TRBV29-1 and TRBJ2-7, with D perhaps assigned TRBD1 or TRBD2 (6 bases each). The ends were cut back, 8 bases at V and 3 bases at J, with 23 bases in the middle. CDR1 is SQVTM, CDR2 ANQGSEA, per germline. CDR3 length equals 15 residues. The CDR3 sequence: CSFRGPGALLYEQYF. CDR3 nucleotide sequence: TGCAGCTTCAGGGGCCCGGGGGCCTTACTCTACGAGCAGTACTTC.

This clonotype has at least ten counts. V gene TRBV20-1 combines with J gene TRBJ2-7; 9 positions match TRBD2. The CDR3 sequence is 14 residues long. The trim removed 3 bases at V and 7 bases at J, leaving 10 bases unmatched. In germline, CDR1 is DFQATT, CDR2 SNEGSKA (reference sequence). The CDR3 bases are TGCAGTGCTAGTCATTGGCGGGAGGGCCGAGAGCAGTACTTC. It specifies CSASHWREGREQYF.

This clonotype occurred many times. V gene TRBV6-2 or TRBV6-3 combines with J gene TRBJ2-1, with 14 nucleotides matching TRBD2. This CDR3 contains 18 residues. Germline loops: CDR1 MNHEY, CDR2 SVGEGT. The V and J ends lost 0 bases and 6 bases, in that order; junction bases with no gene match: 7. The CDR3 here is CASSYSISGTSGSNEQFF. The CDR3, as DNA: TGTGCCAGCAGTTACTCGATCTCCGGGACTAGCGGGAGCAATGAGCAGTTCTTC.

At least ten counts were recorded for this clonotype. V usage is TRBV7-2 and J usage is TRBJ2-7, with D perhaps matching TRBD1 (5 bases). V lost 0 bases, J lost 2 bases, and 5 bases lay in between. The CDR3 extends over 13 amino acids. Germline lookup yields CDR1 SGHTA and CDR2 FQGNSA. CDR3 bases: TGTGCCAGCAGCTTAGCAGGGGCCTACGAGCAGTACTTC. Its protein is CASSLAGAYEQYF.

The CDR3 coding sequence is TGTGCCAGCAGCTTACTGGCGGGGTACTATGGCTACACCTTC. It specifies CASSLLAGYYGYTF. This chain joins TRBV7-2 and TRBJ1-2; D call uncertain. CDR3 size: 14 residues. Deletions cut 2 bases from V and 3 bases from J, with 10 bases between. CDR1 SGHTA and CDR2 FQGNSA come from the germline V gene.

J is TRBJ2-7 and V is TRBV28, with 7 bases aligning to TRBD2. CDR3 length equals 14 residues. CDR1 and CDR2 from the germline V gene are MDHEN and SYDVKM. V dropped 1 base and J dropped 6; count of bases not matched to a gene: 6. CDR3 residues: CASSLFAGEGEQYF. The CDR3, as DNA: TGTGCCAGCAGTTTATTTGCGGGAGAGGGCGAGCAGTACTTC.